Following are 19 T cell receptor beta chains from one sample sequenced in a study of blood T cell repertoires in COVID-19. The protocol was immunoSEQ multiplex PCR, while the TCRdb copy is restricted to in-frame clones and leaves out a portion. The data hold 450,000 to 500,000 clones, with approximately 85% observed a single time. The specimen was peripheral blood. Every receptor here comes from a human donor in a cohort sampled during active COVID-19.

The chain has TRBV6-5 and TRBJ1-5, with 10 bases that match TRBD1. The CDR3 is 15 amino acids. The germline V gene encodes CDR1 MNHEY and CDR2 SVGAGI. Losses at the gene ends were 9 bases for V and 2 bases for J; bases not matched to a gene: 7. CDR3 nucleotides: TGTGCCAGTTTTAGGGACAGGGGCCGCAATCAGCCCCAGCATTTT. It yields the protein CASFRDRGRNQPQHF.

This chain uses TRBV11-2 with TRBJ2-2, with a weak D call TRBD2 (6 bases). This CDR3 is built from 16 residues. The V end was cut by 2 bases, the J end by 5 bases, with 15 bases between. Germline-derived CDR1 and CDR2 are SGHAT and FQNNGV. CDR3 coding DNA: TGTGCCAGCAGCTTATTGAGTAGCGGAGCGACCGGGGAGCTGTTTTTT. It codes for CASSLLSSGATGELFF.

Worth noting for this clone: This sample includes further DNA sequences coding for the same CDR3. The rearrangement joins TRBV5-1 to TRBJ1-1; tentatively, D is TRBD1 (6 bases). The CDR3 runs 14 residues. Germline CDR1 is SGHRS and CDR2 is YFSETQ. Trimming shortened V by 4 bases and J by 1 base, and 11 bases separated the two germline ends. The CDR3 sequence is CASSRGTENTEAFF. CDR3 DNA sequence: TGCGCCAGCAGCAGGGGGACGGAGAACACTGAAGCTTTCTTT.

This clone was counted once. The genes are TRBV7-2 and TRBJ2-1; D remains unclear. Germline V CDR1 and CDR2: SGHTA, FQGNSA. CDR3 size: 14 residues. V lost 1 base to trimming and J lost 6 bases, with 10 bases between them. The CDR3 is CASSLETLLNEQFF. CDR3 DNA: TGTGCCAGCAGCTTAGAGACTCTCCTCAATGAGCAGTTCTTC.

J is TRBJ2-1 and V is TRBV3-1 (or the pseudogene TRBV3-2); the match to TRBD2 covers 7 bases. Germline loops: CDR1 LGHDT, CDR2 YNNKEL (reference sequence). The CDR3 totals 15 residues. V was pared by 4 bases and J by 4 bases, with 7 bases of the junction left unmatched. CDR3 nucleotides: TGTGCCAGCAGCCTCGGCGGGAGCCTTTACAATGAGCAGTTCTTC. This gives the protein CASSLGGSLYNEQFF.

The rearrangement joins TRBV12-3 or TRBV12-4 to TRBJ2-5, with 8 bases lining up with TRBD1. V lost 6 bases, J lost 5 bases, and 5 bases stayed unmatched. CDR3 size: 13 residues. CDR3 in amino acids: CASRLRDRETQYF. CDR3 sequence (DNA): TGTGCCAGCAGGCTCCGGGACAGGGAGACCCAGTACTTC.

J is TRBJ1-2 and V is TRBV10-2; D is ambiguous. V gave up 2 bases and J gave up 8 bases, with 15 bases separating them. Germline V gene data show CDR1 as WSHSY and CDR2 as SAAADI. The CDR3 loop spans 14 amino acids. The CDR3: CASSEKPIASGYTF. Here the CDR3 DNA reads TGCGCCAGCAGTGAGAAACCGATAGCTTCGGGCTACACCTTC.

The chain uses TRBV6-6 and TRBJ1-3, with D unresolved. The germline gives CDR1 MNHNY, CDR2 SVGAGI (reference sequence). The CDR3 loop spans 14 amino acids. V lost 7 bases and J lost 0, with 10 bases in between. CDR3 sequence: CASINPSSGNTIYF. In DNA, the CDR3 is TGTGCCAGCATAAACCCGAGCTCTGGAAACACCATATATTTT.

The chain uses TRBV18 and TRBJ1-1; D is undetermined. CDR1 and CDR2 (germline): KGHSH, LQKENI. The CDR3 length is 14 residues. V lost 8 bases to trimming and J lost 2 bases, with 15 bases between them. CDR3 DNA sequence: TGTGCCAGCCGGGAAAACTTTTTAAACACTGAAGCTTTCTTT. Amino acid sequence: CASRENFLNTEAFF. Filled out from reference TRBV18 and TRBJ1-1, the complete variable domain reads NAGVMQNPRHLVRRRGQEARLRCSPMKGHSHVYWYRQLPEEGLKFMVYLQKENIIDESGMPKERFSAEFPKEGPSILRIQQVVRGDSAAYFCASRENFLNTEAFFGQGTRLTVV.

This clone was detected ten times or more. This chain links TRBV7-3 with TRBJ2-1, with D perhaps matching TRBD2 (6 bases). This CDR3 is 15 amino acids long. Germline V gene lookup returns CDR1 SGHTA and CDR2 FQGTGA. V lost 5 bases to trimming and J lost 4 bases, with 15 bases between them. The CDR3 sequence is CASSPRESWYNEQFF. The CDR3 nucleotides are TGTGCCAGCAGCCCCCGGGAGTCCTGGTACAATGAGCAGTTCTTC.

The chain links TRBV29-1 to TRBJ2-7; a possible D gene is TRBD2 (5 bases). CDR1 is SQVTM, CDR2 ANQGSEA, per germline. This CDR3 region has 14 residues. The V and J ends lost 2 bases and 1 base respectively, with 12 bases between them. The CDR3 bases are TGCAGCGTTGAACGGCGTGGGGAGTCCTACGAGCAGTACTTC. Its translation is CSVERRGESYEQYF.

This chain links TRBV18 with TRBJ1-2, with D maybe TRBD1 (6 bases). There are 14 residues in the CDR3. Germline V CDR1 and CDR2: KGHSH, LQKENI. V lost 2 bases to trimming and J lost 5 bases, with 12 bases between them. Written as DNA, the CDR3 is TGTGCCAGCTCACCATCGGGGGGCCAATATGGCTACACCTTC. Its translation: CASSPSGGQYGYTF.

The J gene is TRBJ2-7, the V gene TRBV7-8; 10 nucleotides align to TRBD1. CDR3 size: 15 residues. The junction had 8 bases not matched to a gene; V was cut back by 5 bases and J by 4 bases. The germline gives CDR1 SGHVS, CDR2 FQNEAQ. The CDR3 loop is CASSLQGQGEYEQYF. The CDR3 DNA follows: TGTGCCAGCAGCCTCCAAGGACAGGGGGAGTACGAGCAGTACTTC.

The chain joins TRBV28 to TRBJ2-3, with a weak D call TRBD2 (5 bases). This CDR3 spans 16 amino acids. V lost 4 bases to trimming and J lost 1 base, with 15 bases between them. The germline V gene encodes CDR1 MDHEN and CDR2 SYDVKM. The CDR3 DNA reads TGTGCCAGCAGTTCCGGCCTAAAAGCGGGCACAGATACGCAGTATTTT. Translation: CASSSGLKAGTDTQYF.

Written as DNA, the CDR3 is TGTGCCAGCAGCCGAGGGACTAGCGGGACAGTGACTGAGCAGTTCTTC. It is translated as CASSRGTSGTVTEQFF. The V call is TRBV3-1 (or the pseudogene TRBV3-2), the J call TRBJ2-1; 13 bases align to TRBD2. Per the germline V gene, CDR1 is LGHDT and CDR2 is YNNKEL (reference sequence). V was clipped by 4 bases and J by 9 bases; unmatched bases: 9. This CDR3 has 16 amino acids.

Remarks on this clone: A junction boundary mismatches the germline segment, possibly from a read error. The CDR3 coding sequence is TGTGCTAGCAGTCCCTGGGCGTCCAGCACAGATACGCAGTATTTT. This encodes CASSPWASSTDTQYF. J is TRBJ2-3 and V is TRBV7-7; D remains unclear. This CDR3 spans 15 amino acids. Germline V gene lookup returns CDR1 SSHAT and CDR2 FNYEAQ (reference sequence).

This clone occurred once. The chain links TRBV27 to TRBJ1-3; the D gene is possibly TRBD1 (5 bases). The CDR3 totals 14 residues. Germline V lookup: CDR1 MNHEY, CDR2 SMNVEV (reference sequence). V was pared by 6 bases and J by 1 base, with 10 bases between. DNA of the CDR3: TGTGCCAGCAGGGAAGGGGTGTCTGGAAACACCATATATTTT. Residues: CASREGVSGNTIYF.

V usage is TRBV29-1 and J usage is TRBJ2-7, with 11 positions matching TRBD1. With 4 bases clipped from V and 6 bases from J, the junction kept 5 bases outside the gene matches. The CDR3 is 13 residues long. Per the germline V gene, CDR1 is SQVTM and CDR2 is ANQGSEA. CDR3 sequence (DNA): TGCAGCGTTGGTCGGACAGGGGGCCCCGAGCAGTACTTC. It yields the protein CSVGRTGGPEQYF.

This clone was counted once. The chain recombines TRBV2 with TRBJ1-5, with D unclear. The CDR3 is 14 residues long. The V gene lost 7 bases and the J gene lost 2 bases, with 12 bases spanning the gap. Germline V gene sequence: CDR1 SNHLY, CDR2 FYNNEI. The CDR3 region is CASTGLNGNQPQHF. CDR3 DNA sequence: TGTGCCAGCACCGGACTAAACGGCAATCAGCCCCAGCATTTT.